A single sample gave rise to the 4 T cell receptor beta chains below, sequenced in a study of CD8+ T cells in alopecia areata. The authors extracted RNA and reverse transcribed it into cDNA as the sequencing template. Only in-frame clones appear in the TCRdb table, and some are missing; sequencing was by immunoSEQ multiplex PCR. The sample yields approximately 120,000 clones, approximately 47% seen once. Sequencing was carried out using NKG2D-low CD8+ T cells sorted from blood. These receptors all stem from a human donor with alopecia areata.

DNA for the CDR3: TGCAGCGGGTGGGGAACTAATGAAAAACTGTTTTTT. This translates into CSGWGTNEKLFF. This chain connects TRBV29-1 to TRBJ1-4; D unresolved. Germline lookup yields CDR1 SQVTM and CDR2 ANQGSEA. The CDR3 is made up of 12 amino acids. The ends were cut back, 7 bases at V and 1 base at J, with 7 bases in the middle.

The V call is TRBV6-1, the J call TRBJ2-1; 7 bases are a match to TRBD2. Germline trimming cut 4 bases from V and 8 bases from J; bases unmatched to any gene: 8. The germline V gene has CDR1 MNHNS and CDR2 SASEGT. The CDR3 spans 14 residues. The CDR3 spells CASSASGEVDEQFF. In DNA, the CDR3 is TGTGCCAGCAGTGCGAGCGGGGAGGTCGATGAGCAGTTCTTC.

The chain has TRBV29-1 and TRBJ2-3; D ambiguous. This CDR3 contains 14 residues. CDR1 and CDR2 from the germline V gene are SQVTM and ANQGSEA. Trimming took off 0 bases at V and 5 bases at J, with 12 bases between the two ends. In DNA form, the CDR3 reads TGCAGCGTTGAAGACATTGGCATACTAGATACGCAGTATTTT. Its protein is CSVEDIGILDTQYF.

This clone was recorded a few times. The same CDR3 can be traced to other DNA sequences in this sample. The chain uses TRBV5-1 and TRBJ2-3; D is uncertain. Per the germline V gene, CDR1 is SGHRS and CDR2 is YFSETQ. V lost 4 bases, J lost 3 bases, and 6 bases lay in between. The CDR3 is made up of 12 amino acids. CDR3 nucleotides: TGCGCCAGCAGCCTATCGACAGATACGCAGTATTTT. Its translation: CASSLSTDTQYF.